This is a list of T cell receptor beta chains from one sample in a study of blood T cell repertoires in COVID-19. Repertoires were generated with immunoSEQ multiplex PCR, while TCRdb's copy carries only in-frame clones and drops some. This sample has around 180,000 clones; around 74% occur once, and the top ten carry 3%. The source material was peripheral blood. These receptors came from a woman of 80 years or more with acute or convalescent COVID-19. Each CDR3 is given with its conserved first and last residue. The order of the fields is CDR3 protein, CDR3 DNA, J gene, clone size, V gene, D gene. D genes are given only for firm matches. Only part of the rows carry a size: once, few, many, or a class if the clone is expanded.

cdr3_aa: CAWSLAGGHEQYF; cdr3_nt: TGTGCCTGGAGTCTAGCGGGAGGGCACGAGCAGTACTTC; j_call: TRBJ2-7; clone_size: NA; v_call: TRBV30; d_call: TRBD2
cdr3_aa: CASSKTSTAGTSIYEQYF; cdr3_nt: TGTGCCAGTAGTAAGACCTCGACAGCCGGGACTAGCATCTACGAGCAGTACTTC; j_call: TRBJ2-7; clone_size: NA; v_call: TRBV19; d_call: TRBD2
cdr3_aa: CASSKAVGEAFF; cdr3_nt: TGTGCCAGCAGCAAAGCGGTGGGAGAAGCTTTCTTT; j_call: TRBJ1-1; clone_size: few; v_call: TRBV12-3/TRBV12-4; d_call: NA
cdr3_aa: CASSVQLGDVGNEQFF; cdr3_nt: TGTGCCAGCAGTGTCCAACTAGGCGATGTTGGCAATGAGCAGTTCTTC; j_call: TRBJ2-1; clone_size: NA; v_call: TRBV6-4; d_call: NA
cdr3_aa: CASSPPGSGVTEAFF; cdr3_nt: TGTGCCAGCAGCCCCCCAGGGTCAGGGGTCACTGAAGCTTTCTTT; j_call: TRBJ1-1; clone_size: NA; v_call: TRBV7-2; d_call: NA
cdr3_aa: CAISESSGHRPYEQYF; cdr3_nt: TGTGCCATCAGTGAGTCTTCTGGACACCGCCCCTACGAGCAGTACTTC; j_call: TRBJ2-7; clone_size: NA; v_call: TRBV10-3; d_call: NA
cdr3_aa: CASSSGGHYGYTF; cdr3_nt: TGTGCCAGCAGTTCAGGGGGCCACTATGGCTACACCTTC; j_call: TRBJ1-2; clone_size: NA; v_call: TRBV27; d_call: TRBD1
cdr3_aa: CASDGGSYNEQFF; cdr3_nt: TGCGCCAGCGACGGGGGCTCCTACAATGAGCAGTTCTTC; j_call: TRBJ2-1; clone_size: NA; v_call: TRBV5-1; d_call: NA
cdr3_aa: CASRRQENTEAFF; cdr3_nt: TGTGCCAGTAGGAGACAGGAGAACACTGAAGCTTTCTTT; j_call: TRBJ1-1; clone_size: NA; v_call: TRBV19; d_call: NA
cdr3_aa: CSVDGQGFLNTEAFF; cdr3_nt: TGCAGCGTTGATGGTCAGGGGTTCTTGAACACTGAAGCTTTCTTT; j_call: TRBJ1-1; clone_size: NA; v_call: TRBV29-1; d_call: NA
cdr3_aa: CATSRVSGGNTGELFF; cdr3_nt: TGTGCCACCAGCAGAGTTTCCGGTGGGAACACCGGGGAGCTGTTTTTT; j_call: TRBJ2-2; clone_size: NA; v_call: TRBV15; d_call: NA
cdr3_aa: CASSLPGHVTEAFF; cdr3_nt: TGTGCCAGCAGCTTACCGGGACACGTCACTGAAGCTTTCTTT; j_call: TRBJ1-1; clone_size: NA; v_call: TRBV7-2; d_call: NA
cdr3_aa: CASSQTSGGPGSYNEQFF; cdr3_nt: TGCGCCAGCAGTCAGACTAGCGGGGGGCCGGGCTCCTACAATGAGCAGTTCTTC; j_call: TRBJ2-1; clone_size: once; v_call: TRBV4-1; d_call: TRBD2
cdr3_aa: CASSQEPPGPSSGNTIYF; cdr3_nt: TGCGCCAGCAGCCAAGAGCCCCCAGGTCCAAGCTCTGGAAACACCATATATTTT; j_call: TRBJ1-3; clone_size: NA; v_call: TRBV4-3; d_call: NA
cdr3_aa: CASRRPGTVLLHF; cdr3_nt: TGTGCCAGCAGGCGTCCCGGGACAGTTCTTTTGCATTTT; j_call: TRBJ1-5; clone_size: NA; v_call: TRBV2; d_call: TRBD1
cdr3_aa: CASSILAGGYQETQYF; cdr3_nt: TGTGCCAGTAGTATTTTAGCGGGAGGGTACCAAGAGACCCAGTACTTC; j_call: TRBJ2-5; clone_size: few; v_call: TRBV19; d_call: TRBD2
cdr3_aa: CASSPSTGTGNTEAFF; cdr3_nt: TGTGCCAGCTCACCTTCGACCGGGACAGGGAACACTGAAGCTTTCTTT; j_call: TRBJ1-1; clone_size: NA; v_call: TRBV18; d_call: TRBD1
cdr3_aa: CASSSEQGQRDEQYF; cdr3_nt: TGTGCCAGCAGTTCCGAACAGGGACAGAGAGACGAGCAGTACTTC; j_call: TRBJ2-7; clone_size: NA; v_call: TRBV28; d_call: TRBD1
cdr3_aa: CASSETLTGSPLHF; cdr3_nt: TGTGCCAGCAGTGAAACCCTCACCGGTTCACCCCTCCACTTT; j_call: TRBJ1-6; clone_size: few; v_call: TRBV6-1; d_call: NA
cdr3_aa: CASSQAPGDYGYTF; cdr3_nt: TGTGCCAGCAGCCAAGCCCCGGGAGACTATGGCTACACCTTC; j_call: TRBJ1-2; clone_size: NA; v_call: TRBV3-1/TRBV3-2; d_call: NA
cdr3_aa: CASSVSDQETQYF; cdr3_nt: TGTGCCAGCAGCGTGTCGGACCAAGAGACCCAGTACTTC; j_call: TRBJ2-5; clone_size: NA; v_call: TRBV9; d_call: NA
cdr3_aa: CSVAYATGGYQPQHF; cdr3_nt: TGCAGCGTTGCCTACGCTACAGGGGGGTATCAGCCCCAGCATTTT; j_call: TRBJ1-5; clone_size: NA; v_call: TRBV29-1; d_call: TRBD1
cdr3_aa: CASRERTRAAGNTIYF; cdr3_nt: TGTGCCAGCAGGGAAAGAACGAGGGCGGCAGGAAACACCATATATTTT; j_call: TRBJ1-3; clone_size: NA; v_call: TRBV2; d_call: NA
cdr3_aa: CASSPPGQGAVYGYTF; cdr3_nt: TGTGCCAGCAGTCCGCCCGGACAGGGGGCTGTCTATGGCTACACCTTC; j_call: TRBJ1-2; clone_size: once; v_call: TRBV6-6; d_call: TRBD1
cdr3_aa: CASSEPGLAGDNEQFF; cdr3_nt: TGCGCCAGCAGTGAGCCCGGACTAGCGGGAGACAATGAGCAGTTCTTC; j_call: TRBJ2-1; clone_size: NA; v_call: TRBV10-2; d_call: TRBD2
cdr3_aa: CASSSFTGSYEQYF; cdr3_nt: TGTGCCAGCAGTTCTTTTACCGGCTCCTACGAGCAGTACTTC; j_call: TRBJ2-7; clone_size: NA; v_call: TRBV28; d_call: NA
cdr3_aa: CASSSSRNNSPLHF; cdr3_nt: TGTGCCAGCAGTTCGTCCAGAAATAATTCACCCCTCCACTTT; j_call: TRBJ1-6; clone_size: NA; v_call: TRBV5-4; d_call: NA
cdr3_aa: CASSIQSGTGGYNEQFF; cdr3_nt: TGTGCCAGCAGCATTCAATCCGGGACAGGGGGCTACAATGAGCAGTTCTTC; j_call: TRBJ2-1; clone_size: NA; v_call: TRBV7-2; d_call: TRBD1
cdr3_aa: CATGGAGNTGELFF; cdr3_nt: TGTGCCACCGGGGGAGCGGGGAACACCGGGGAGCTGTTTTTT; j_call: TRBJ2-2; clone_size: NA; v_call: TRBV19; d_call: NA
cdr3_aa: CASSESMGLAGAHEQFF; cdr3_nt: TGCGCCAGCAGTGAGTCCATGGGGCTAGCGGGAGCACATGAGCAGTTCTTC; j_call: TRBJ2-1; clone_size: NA; v_call: TRBV10-1; d_call: TRBD2
cdr3_aa: CATSDSGLGRETQYF; cdr3_nt: TGTGCCACCAGTGATTCGGGACTTGGTAGAGAGACCCAGTACTTC; j_call: TRBJ2-5; clone_size: NA; v_call: TRBV24-1; d_call: NA
cdr3_aa: CASSLEGAVNEQFF; cdr3_nt: TGTGCCAGCAGCTTAGAGGGTGCCGTCAATGAGCAGTTCTTC; j_call: TRBJ2-1; clone_size: NA; v_call: TRBV7-3; d_call: NA
cdr3_aa: CASSLTLTYEQYF; cdr3_nt: TGTGCCAGCAGCCTGACACTCACCTACGAGCAGTACTTC; j_call: TRBJ2-7; clone_size: NA; v_call: TRBV3-1/TRBV3-2; d_call: NA
cdr3_aa: CASRASGGNQPQHF; cdr3_nt: TGTGCCAGCAGAGCGTCCGGAGGCAATCAGCCCCAGCATTTT; j_call: TRBJ1-5; clone_size: NA; v_call: TRBV6-1; d_call: NA
cdr3_aa: CAWSVRAGGYSPLHF; cdr3_nt: TGTGCCTGGAGTGTACGAGCAGGGGGGTATTCACCCCTCCACTTT; j_call: TRBJ1-6; clone_size: many; v_call: TRBV30; d_call: TRBD1
cdr3_aa: CASSVDRGGETQYF; cdr3_nt: TGTGCCAGCAGTGTAGACAGGGGTGGGGAGACCCAGTACTTC; j_call: TRBJ2-5; clone_size: NA; v_call: TRBV2; d_call: TRBD1
cdr3_aa: CAWSASIENGGYTF; cdr3_nt: TGTGCCTGGAGTGCCTCTATCGAAAACGGGGGCTACACCTTC; j_call: TRBJ1-2; clone_size: NA; v_call: TRBV30; d_call: NA
cdr3_aa: CASSRGLAGVETQYF; cdr3_nt: TGTGCCAGCAGCCGGGGACTAGCGGGAGTAGAGACCCAGTACTTC; j_call: TRBJ2-5; clone_size: NA; v_call: TRBV7-7; d_call: TRBD2
cdr3_aa: CASSRGQPHEQYF; cdr3_nt: TGTGCCAGCTCCCGAGGACAGCCCCACGAGCAGTACTTC; j_call: TRBJ2-7; clone_size: NA; v_call: TRBV18; d_call: NA